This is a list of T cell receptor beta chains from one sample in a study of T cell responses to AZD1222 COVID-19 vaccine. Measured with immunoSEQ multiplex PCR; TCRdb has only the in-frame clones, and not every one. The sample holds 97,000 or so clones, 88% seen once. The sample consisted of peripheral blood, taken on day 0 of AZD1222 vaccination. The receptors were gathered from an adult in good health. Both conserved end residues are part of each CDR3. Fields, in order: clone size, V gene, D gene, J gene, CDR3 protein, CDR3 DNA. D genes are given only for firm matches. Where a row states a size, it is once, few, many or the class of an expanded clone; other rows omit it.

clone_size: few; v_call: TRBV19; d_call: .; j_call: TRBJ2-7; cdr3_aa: CASSRDLASYEQYF; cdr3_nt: TGTGCCAGTAGTAGAGACTTGGCCTCCTACGAGCAGTACTTC
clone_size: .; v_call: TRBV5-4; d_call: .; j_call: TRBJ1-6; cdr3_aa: CASSLGGSPLHF; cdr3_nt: TGTGCCAGCAGCTTGGGTGGGTCACCCCTCCACTTT
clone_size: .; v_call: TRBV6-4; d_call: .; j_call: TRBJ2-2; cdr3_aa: CASSDTFSGDTGELFF; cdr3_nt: TGTGCCAGCAGTGACACATTTTCAGGCGACACCGGGGAGCTGTTTTTT
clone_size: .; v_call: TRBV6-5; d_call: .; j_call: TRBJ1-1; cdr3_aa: CASRNTPLLNTEAFF; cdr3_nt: TGTGCCAGCAGGAACACTCCGTTGTTGAACACTGAAGCTTTCTTT
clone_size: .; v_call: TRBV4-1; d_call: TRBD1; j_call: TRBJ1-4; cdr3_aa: CASSLDRGDEKLFF; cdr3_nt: TGCGCCAGCAGCTTGGACAGGGGGGATGAAAAACTGTTTTTT
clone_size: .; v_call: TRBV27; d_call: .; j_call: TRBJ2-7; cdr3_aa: CASSLSPGSVYEQYF; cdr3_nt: TGTGCCAGCAGTTTATCGCCCGGTAGCGTGTACGAGCAGTACTTC
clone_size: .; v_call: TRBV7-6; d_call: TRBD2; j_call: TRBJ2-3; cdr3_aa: CASSSLPSGRPTDTQYF; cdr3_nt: TGTGCCAGCAGCTCGCTGCCTAGCGGGAGGCCGACAGATACGCAGTATTTT
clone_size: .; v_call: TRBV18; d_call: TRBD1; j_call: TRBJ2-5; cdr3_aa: CASSRDRETQYF; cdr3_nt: TGTGCCAGCTCCCGGGACAGGGAGACCCAGTACTTC
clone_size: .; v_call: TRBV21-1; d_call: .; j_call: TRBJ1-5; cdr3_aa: CASSKGEGYQPQHF; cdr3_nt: TGTGCCAGCAGCAAAGGAGAAGGATATCAGCCCCAGCATTTT
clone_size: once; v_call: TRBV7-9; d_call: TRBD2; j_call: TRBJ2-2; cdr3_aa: CASSPGLAKNTGELFF; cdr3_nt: TGTGCCAGCAGCCCGGGACTAGCGAAGAACACCGGGGAGCTGTTTTTT
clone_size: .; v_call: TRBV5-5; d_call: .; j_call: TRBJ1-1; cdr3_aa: CASSFTEGTEAFF; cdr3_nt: TGTGCCAGCAGCTTTACAGAGGGTACTGAAGCTTTCTTT
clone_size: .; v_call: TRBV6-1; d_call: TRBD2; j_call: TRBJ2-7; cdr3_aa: CASSELYQRGYEQYF; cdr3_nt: TGTGCCAGCAGTGAGCTTTACCAGCGGGGCTACGAGCAGTACTTC
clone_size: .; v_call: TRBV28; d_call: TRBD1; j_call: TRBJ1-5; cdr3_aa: CASSFWDRGRFSNQPQHF; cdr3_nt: TGTGCCAGCAGTTTTTGGGACAGGGGGCGATTTAGCAATCAGCCCCAGCATTTT
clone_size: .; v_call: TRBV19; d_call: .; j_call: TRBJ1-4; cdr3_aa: CASSPPPNEKLFF; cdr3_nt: TGTGCCAGTAGTCCACCCCCTAATGAAAAACTGTTTTTT
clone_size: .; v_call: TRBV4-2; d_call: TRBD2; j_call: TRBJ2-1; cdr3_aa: CASSQVLAGEGNEQFF; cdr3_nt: TGTGCCAGCAGCCAGGTTCTAGCGGGAGAAGGGAATGAGCAGTTCTTC
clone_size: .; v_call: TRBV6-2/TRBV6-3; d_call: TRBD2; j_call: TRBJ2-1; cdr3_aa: CASSYRGSKLAGVYNEQFF; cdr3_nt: TGTGCCAGCAGTTACCGGGGGTCCAAACTAGCGGGAGTTTACAATGAGCAGTTCTTC
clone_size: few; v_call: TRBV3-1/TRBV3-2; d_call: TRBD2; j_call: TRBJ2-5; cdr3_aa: CASSQEGLASETQYF; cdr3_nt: TGTGCCAGCAGCCAAGAGGGACTAGCTAGTGAGACCCAGTACTTC
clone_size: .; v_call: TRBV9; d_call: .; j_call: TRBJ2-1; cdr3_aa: CASSVGGSRHNEQFF; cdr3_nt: TGTGCCAGCAGCGTAGGCGGTAGCAGACACAATGAGCAGTTCTTC
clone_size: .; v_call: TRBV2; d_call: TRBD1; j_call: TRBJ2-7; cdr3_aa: CASSTGTGDYEQYF; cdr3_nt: TGTGCCAGCAGTACCGGGACAGGAGACTACGAGCAGTACTTC
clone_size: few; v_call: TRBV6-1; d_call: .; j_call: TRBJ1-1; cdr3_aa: CASSDYRAQAFF; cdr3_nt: TGTGCCAGCAGTGATTACAGGGCACAAGCTTTCTTT
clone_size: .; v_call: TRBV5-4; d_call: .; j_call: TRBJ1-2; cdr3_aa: CASSHESPTNYGYTF; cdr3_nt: TGTGCCAGCAGCCACGAAAGCCCTACTAACTATGGCTACACCTTC
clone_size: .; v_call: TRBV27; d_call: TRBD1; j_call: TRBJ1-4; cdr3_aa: CASSSDREYSNEKLFF; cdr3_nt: TGTGCCAGCAGTTCGGACAGGGAGTATAGTAATGAAAAACTGTTTTTT
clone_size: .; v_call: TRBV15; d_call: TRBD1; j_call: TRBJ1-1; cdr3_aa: CATSRDVLGGPEAFF; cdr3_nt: TGTGCCACCAGCAGAGATGTTCTAGGGGGCCCTGAAGCTTTCTTT
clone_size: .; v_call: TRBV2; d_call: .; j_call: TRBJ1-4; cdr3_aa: CASSPGDRGATNEKLFF; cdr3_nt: TGTGCCAGCAGCCCAGGGGATAGGGGAGCAACTAATGAAAAACTGTTTTTT
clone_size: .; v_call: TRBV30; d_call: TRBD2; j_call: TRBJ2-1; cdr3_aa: CAWSLGSSGPYNEQFF; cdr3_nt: TGTGCCTGGAGTTTAGGGAGTAGCGGGCCCTACAATGAGCAGTTCTTC
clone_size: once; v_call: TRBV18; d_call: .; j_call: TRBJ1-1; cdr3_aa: CASSETRGTNTEAFF; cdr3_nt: TGTGCCAGCTCAGAAACCAGGGGCACGAACACTGAAGCTTTCTTT
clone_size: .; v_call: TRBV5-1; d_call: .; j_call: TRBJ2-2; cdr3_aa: CASSLGNTGELFF; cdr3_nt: TGCGCCAGCAGCTTGGGGAACACCGGGGAGCTGTTTTTT
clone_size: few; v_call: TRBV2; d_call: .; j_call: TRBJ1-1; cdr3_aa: CASSQQGNTEAFF; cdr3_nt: TGTGCCAGCAGTCAGCAGGGTAACACTGAAGCTTTCTTT
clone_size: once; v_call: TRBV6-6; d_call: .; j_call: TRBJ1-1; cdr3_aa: CASSYGGMNTEAFF; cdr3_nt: TGTGCCAGCAGTTACGGTGGGATGAACACTGAAGCTTTCTTT
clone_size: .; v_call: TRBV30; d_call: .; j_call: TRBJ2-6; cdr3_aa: CAWESSPENVLTF; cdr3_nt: TGTGCCTGGGAATCATCACCAGAGAACGTCCTGACTTTC
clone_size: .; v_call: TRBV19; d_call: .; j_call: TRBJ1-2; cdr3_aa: CASSIDRGILNYGYTF; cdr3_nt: TGTGCCAGTAGTATAGATCGAGGGATACTTAACTATGGCTACACCTTC
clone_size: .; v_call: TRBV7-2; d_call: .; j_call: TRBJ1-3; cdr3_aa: CASSLGQNSGNTIYF; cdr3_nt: TGTGCCAGCAGCTTAGGCCAAAACTCTGGAAACACCATATATTTT
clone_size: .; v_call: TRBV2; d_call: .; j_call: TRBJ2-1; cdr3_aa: CASRGQPWQFF; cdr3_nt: TGTGCCAGCAGAGGACAGCCTTGGCAGTTCTTC
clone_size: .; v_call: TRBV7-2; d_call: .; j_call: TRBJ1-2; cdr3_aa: CASSLGHLYGYTF; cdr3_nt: TGTGCCAGCAGCTTGGGACATCTCTATGGCTACACCTTC
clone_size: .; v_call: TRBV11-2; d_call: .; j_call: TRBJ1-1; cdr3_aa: CASSYTRGVGAFF; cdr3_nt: TGTGCCAGCAGCTATACACGCGGCGTGGGAGCTTTCTTT
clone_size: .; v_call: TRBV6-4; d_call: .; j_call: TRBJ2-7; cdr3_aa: CASSDEESGEQYF; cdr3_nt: TGTGCCAGCAGTGATGAGGAATCGGGGGAGCAGTACTTC
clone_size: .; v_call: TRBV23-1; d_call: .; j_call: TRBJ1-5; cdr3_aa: CASSHPGAQTVSWSNQPQHF; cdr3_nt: TGCGCCAGCAGTCACCCCGGTGCCCAGACAGTTAGCTGGAGCAATCAGCCCCAGCATTTT
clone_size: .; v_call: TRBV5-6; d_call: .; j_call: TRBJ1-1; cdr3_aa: CASSPVGANTEAFF; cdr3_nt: TGTGCCAGCAGCCCAGTCGGGGCAAACACTGAAGCTTTCTTT
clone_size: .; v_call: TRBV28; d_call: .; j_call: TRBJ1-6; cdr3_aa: CASSLNNSPLHF; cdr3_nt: TGTGCCAGCAGTTTAAATAATTCACCCCTCCACTTT
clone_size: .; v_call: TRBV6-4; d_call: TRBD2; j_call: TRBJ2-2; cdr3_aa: CASSGRLAGRTGELFF; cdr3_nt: TGTGCCAGCAGTGGCAGACTAGCGGGGCGTACCGGGGAGCTGTTTTTT
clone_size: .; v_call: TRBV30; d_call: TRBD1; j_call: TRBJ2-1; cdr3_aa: CAWSWQGDTYNEQFF; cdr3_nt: TGTGCCTGGAGTTGGCAGGGGGACACCTACAATGAGCAGTTCTTC
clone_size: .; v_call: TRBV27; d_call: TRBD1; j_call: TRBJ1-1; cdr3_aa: CASSIRQGGNTEAFF; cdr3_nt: TGTGCCAGCAGTATCAGACAGGGAGGGAACACTGAAGCTTTCTTT
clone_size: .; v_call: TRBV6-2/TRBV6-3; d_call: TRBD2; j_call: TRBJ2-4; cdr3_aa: CASSYLAGAQGIQYF; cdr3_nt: TGTGCCAGCAGTTACCTAGCGGGAGCCCAGGGCATTCAGTACTTC
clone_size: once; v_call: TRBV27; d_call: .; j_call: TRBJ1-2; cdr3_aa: CASRGGGNYGYTF; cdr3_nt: TGTGCCAGCAGGGGAGGGGGAAACTATGGCTACACCTTC
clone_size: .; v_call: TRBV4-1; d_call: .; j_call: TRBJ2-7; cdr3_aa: CASSRGLNSYEQYF; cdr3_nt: TGCGCCAGCAGCCGAGGACTCAACTCCTACGAGCAGTACTTC
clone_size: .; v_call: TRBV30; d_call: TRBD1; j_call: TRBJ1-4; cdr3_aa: CAWSELQGLNEKLFF; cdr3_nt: TGTGCCTGGAGTGAACTACAGGGGCTAAATGAAAAACTGTTTTTT
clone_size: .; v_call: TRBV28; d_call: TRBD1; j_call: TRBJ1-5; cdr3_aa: CASSLGTGRRGSQPQHF; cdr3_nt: TGTGCCAGCAGTTTAGGGACAGGGAGACGTGGTTCTCAGCCCCAGCATTTT
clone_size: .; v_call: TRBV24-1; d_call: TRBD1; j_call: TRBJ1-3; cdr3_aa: CATSDSRGTGNTIYF; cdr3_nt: TGTGCCACCAGTGATTCCAGGGGGACTGGAAACACCATATATTTT
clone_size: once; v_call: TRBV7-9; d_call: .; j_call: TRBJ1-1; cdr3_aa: CASSLQGRRNTEAFF; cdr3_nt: TGTGCCAGCAGCTTACAGGGACGTAGGAACACTGAAGCTTTCTTT